The 14 T cell receptor beta chains reported below all come from one sample, sequenced in a study of graft-versus-host responses after intestinal transplantation (dated by TCRdb to the early 2020s). Antigens for these TCRs are unknown. What the time point label conveys for this sample: cells obtained before transplantation from donor or recipient. Libraries were built with the immunoSEQ multiplex PCR assay. Held by TCRdb, this immuneACCESS table contains in-frame sequences only and omits some clones. Under half of the omission traces to an unresolved V gene where checked; the cause of the rest is unknown. For this sample the table gives 100,000 to 120,000 clones, of which 93% were detected only once. 0.4% to 0.55% of the sample comes from the top ten. The source was unstimulated CD8+ T cells sorted from spleen or lymph node cells, collected before intestinal transplant. These receptors all stem from a human donor who received an intestinal transplant.

This chain joins TRBV6-5 and TRBJ1-2, with D perhaps matching TRBD1 (5 bases). The V end was cut by 2 bases, the J end by 4 bases, with 11 bases between. Germline CDR1 is MNHEY and CDR2 is SVGAGI. This CDR3 contains 14 residues. The CDR3 here is CASSYGQGAYGYTF. DNA for the CDR3: TGTGCCAGCAGTTACGGGCAAGGGGCCTATGGCTACACCTTC.

V is TRBV7-9 and J is TRBJ1-2; maybe TRBD1 (6 bases). The germline V and J ends were trimmed by 0 bases and 6 bases, with 26 bases remaining between them. Germline assignment: CDR1 SEHNR and CDR2 FQNEAQ (reference sequence). The CDR3 runs 19 residues. The CDR3 loop is CASSLAGWGATPEGNGYTF. The CDR3 region has the DNA TGTGCCAGCAGCTTAGCAGGTTGGGGGGCTACACCTGAGGGGAATGGCTACACCTTC.

The chain uses TRBV13 and TRBJ1-1; D remains unclear. The CDR3 loop spans 15 amino acids. The V end lost 1 base, the J end lost 0 bases, and 9 bases lay between the germline ends. The germline gives CDR1 PRHDT, CDR2 FYEKMQ (reference sequence). The CDR3 sequence is CASSLEEGMNTEAFF. In DNA, the CDR3 is TGTGCCAGCAGCTTAGAGGAGGGCATGAACACTGAAGCTTTCTTT.

This chain connects TRBV30 to TRBJ2-3, with TRBD1 matching over 7 bases. The CDR3 totals 13 residues. V trimming: 5 bases; J trimming: 4 bases; junction bases outside the gene matches: 6. Germline CDR1 GTSNPN, CDR2 SVGIG (reference sequence). CDR3 region: CAWEETGPDTQYF. CDR3 in DNA: TGTGCCTGGGAGGAGACAGGGCCAGATACGCAGTATTTT.

This clone was detected once. The chain combines TRBV10-3 with TRBJ1-6; no firm D call. The germline V gene encodes CDR1 ENHRY and CDR2 SYGVKD. V was shortened by 3 bases and J by 6 bases, with 15 bases between the two germline ends. The CDR3 has 16 amino acids. DNA for the CDR3: TGTGCCATCAGTGAATCCGCGGAGAGGGTTAATTCACCCCTCCACTTT. Translation: CAISESAERVNSPLHF.

The V gene is TRBV19, the J gene TRBJ2-6; no reliable D call. This CDR3 comprises 15 residues. Trimming removed 7 bases at V and 0 bases at J, with 10 bases between. CDR1 LNHDA and CDR2 SQIVND come from the germline V gene (reference sequence). Written as DNA, the CDR3 is TGTGCCAGTACCATATCGAGCTCTGGGGCCAACGTCCTGACTTTC. Translating gives CASTISSSGANVLTF.

This chain joins TRBV6-5 and TRBJ2-7, with 9 positions matching TRBD1. J was trimmed by 5 bases and V by 6 bases; bases with no gene match: 8. The germline CDR1 and CDR2 sequences are MNHEY and SVGAGI. The CDR3 loop spans 14 amino acids. The CDR3 nucleotides are TGTGCCAGCAGCCCCGGGACAGGGTCCAACGAGCAGTACTTC. Protein product: CASSPGTGSNEQYF.

This chain links TRBV6-1 with TRBJ2-7; D call uncertain. Trimming removed 5 bases from V and 5 bases from J, with 7 bases in between. Germline V gene data show CDR1 as MNHNS and CDR2 as SASEGT. The CDR3 length is 11 residues. CDR3 amino acids: CASSTVDEQYF. CDR3 sequence (DNA): TGTGCCAGCAGTACAGTAGACGAGCAGTACTTC.

The chain recombines TRBV5-4 with TRBJ2-3; TRBD2 matches at 8 bases. The V and J ends lost 4 bases and 5 bases, in that order; junction bases with no gene match: 9. The germline gives CDR1 SGHNT, CDR2 YYREEE (reference sequence). This CDR3 has 15 amino acids. CDR3 DNA sequence: TGTGCCAGCAGCCGCAGCGGGAGTTGGGGAGATACGCAGTATTTT. Residues: CASSRSGSWGDTQYF.

The chain uses TRBV25-1 and TRBJ1-4; no clear D gene. The germline gives CDR1 MGHDK, CDR2 SYGVNS. V lost 1 base and J lost 7, with 10 bases in between. The CDR3 totals 14 residues. CDR3 amino acids: CASSEFRNSEKLFF. In DNA, the CDR3 is TGTGCCAGCAGTGAATTTCGTAATAGTGAAAAACTGTTTTTT.

This chain links TRBV9 with TRBJ1-2; 8 bases line up with TRBD1. Germline CDR1 is SGDLS and CDR2 is YYNGEE. V shed 0 bases, J shed 2 bases, and the junction held 12 bases outside the gene matches. CDR3 length equals 18 residues. This chain's CDR3 is CASSVGYRRGPTNYGYTF. The CDR3 DNA is TGTGCCAGCAGCGTAGGGTATCGCAGGGGGCCGACCAACTATGGCTACACCTTC. Full variable domain (missing parts from reference TRBV9 and TRBJ1-2): DSGVTQTPKHLITATGQRVTLRCSPRSGDLSVYWYQQSLDQGLQFLIQYYNGEERAKGNILERFSAQQFPDLHSELNLSSLELGDSALYFCASSVGYRRGPTNYGYTFGSGTRLTVV.

V is TRBV27 and J is TRBJ2-5; 7 bases align to TRBD1. This CDR3 is 16 amino acids long. CDR1 and CDR2 from the germline V gene are MNHEY and SMNVEV (reference sequence). With V trimmed by 2 bases and J by 1 base, 7 bases remained unmatched. The CDR3 region has the DNA TGTGCCAGCAGTTTAAGTGGGACAGCCGTCCAAGAGACCCAGTACTTC. Protein product: CASSLSGTAVQETQYF.

The CDR3 nucleotides read TGTGCCAGCAGCCCTCAACAGGGTTGGGCGACAGATACGCAGTATTTT. It specifies CASSPQQGWATDTQYF. J is TRBJ2-3 and V is TRBV9, with a tentative D call TRBD1 (6 bases). The CDR3 has 16 amino acids. V lost 4 bases to trimming and J lost 3 bases, with 18 bases between them. Per the germline V gene, CDR1 is SGDLS and CDR2 is YYNGEE.

V is TRBV4-1 and J is TRBJ2-1; 8 bases line up with TRBD1. The CDR3 is 14 residues long. Per germline, CDR1 MGHRA and CDR2 YSYEKL. The J segment lost 4 bases and the V segment lost 4 bases, leaving 3 bases of the junction unmatched. The CDR3 region is CASSPGGEYNEQFF. Written as DNA, the CDR3 is TGCGCCAGCAGCCCAGGGGGCGAGTACAATGAGCAGTTCTTC.